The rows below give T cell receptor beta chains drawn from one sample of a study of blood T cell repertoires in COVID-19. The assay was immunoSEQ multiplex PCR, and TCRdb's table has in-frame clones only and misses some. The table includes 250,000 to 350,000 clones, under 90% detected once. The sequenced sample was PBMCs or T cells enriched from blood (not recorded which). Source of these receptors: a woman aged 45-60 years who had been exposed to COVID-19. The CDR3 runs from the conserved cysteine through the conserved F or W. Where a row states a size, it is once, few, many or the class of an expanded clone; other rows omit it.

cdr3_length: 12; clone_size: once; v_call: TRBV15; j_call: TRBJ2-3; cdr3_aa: CATSRGGYTQYF
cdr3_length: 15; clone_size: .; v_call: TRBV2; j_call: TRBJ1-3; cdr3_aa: CASSGQGLPGNTIYF
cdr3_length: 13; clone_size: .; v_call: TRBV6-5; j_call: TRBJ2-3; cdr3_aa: CASSYGPSGTQYF
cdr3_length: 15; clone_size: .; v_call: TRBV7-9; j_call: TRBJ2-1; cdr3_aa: CASSPGTGSANEQFF
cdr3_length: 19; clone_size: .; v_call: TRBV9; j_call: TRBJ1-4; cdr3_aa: CASSGQDSSVPLTNEKLFF
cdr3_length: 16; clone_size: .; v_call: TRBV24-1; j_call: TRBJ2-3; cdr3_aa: CATGDAVRGGLDTQYF
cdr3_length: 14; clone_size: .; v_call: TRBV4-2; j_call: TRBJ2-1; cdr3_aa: CASSYPDSGNEQFF
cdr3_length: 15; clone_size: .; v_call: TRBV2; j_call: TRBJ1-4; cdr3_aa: CASRPTGVTNEKLFF
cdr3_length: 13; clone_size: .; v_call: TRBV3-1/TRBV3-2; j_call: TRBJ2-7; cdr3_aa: CASSRDTPYEQYF
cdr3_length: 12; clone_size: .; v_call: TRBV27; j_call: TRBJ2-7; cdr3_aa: CASRSVHGEQYF
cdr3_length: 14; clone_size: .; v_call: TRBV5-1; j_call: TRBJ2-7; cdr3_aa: CASTNGGSTYEQYF
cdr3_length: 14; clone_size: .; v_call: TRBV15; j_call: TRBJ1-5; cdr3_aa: CATSRDGGTGAQHF
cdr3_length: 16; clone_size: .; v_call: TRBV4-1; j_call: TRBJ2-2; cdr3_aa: CASSYRLAGESGELFF
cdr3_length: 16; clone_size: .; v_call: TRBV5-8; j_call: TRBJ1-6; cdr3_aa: CASSSGTPKGNSPLHF
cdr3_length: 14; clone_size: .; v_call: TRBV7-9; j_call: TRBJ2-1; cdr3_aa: CASSLEGTRNEQFF
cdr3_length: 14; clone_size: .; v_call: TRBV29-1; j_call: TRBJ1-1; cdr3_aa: CSVGTGVGNTEAFF
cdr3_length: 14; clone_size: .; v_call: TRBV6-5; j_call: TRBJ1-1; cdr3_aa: CASSYTPGGIEAFF
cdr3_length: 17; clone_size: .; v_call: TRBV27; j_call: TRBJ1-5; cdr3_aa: CASRPRPGQATHQPQHF
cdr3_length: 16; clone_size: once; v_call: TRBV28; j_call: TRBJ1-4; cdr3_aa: CASSPKGQGQNEKLFF
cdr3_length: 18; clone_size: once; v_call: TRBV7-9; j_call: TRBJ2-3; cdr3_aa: CASSSPTASRWLGDTQYF
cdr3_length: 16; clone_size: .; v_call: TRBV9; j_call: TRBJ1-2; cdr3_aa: CASSAPPGQAVKGYTF
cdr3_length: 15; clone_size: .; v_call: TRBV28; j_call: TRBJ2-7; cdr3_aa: CASSLWTGGAYEQYF
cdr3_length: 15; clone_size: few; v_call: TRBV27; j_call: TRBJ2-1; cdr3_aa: CASRINNRGQGAQFF
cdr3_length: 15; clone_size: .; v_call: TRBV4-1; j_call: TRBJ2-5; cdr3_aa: CASSQWDSSQETQYF
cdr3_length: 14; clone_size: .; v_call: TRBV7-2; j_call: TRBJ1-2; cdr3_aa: CASIPGQGSYGYTF
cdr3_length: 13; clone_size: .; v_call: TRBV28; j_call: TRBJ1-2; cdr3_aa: CASSSNPTYGYTF
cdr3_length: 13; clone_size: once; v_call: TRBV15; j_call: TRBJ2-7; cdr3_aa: CATSREGGSEQYF
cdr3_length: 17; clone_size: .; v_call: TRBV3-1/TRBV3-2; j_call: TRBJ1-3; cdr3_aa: CASSQTGGRGFGNTIYF
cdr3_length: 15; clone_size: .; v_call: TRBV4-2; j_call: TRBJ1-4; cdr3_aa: CASSLNRGPDEKLFF
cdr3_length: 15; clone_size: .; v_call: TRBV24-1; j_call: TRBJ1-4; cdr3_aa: CATSDPGGENEKLFF
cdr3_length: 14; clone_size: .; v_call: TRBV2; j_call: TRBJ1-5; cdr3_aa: CASGTTGRRQPQHF
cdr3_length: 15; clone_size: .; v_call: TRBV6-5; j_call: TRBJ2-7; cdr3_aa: CASSYQGLASNEQYF
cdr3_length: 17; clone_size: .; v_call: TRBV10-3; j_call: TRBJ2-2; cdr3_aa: CAISVTPGGANTGELFF
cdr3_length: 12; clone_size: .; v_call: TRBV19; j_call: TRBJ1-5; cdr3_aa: CASSTVWQPQHF
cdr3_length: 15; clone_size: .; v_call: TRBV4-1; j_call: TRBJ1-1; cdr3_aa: CASSQVTGIKNEAFF
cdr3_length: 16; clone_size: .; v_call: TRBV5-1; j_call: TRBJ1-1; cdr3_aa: CASSLAPTGGTTEAFF
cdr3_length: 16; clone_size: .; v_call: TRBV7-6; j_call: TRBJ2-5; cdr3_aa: CASSLGAGPKRETQYF
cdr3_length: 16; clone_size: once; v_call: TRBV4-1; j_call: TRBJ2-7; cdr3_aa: CASSPLLAGLAREQYF
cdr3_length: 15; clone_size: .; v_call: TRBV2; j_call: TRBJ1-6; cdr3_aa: CASSASFTADSPLHF
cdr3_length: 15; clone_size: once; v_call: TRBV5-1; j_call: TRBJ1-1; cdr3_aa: CASSRLQGANTEAFF
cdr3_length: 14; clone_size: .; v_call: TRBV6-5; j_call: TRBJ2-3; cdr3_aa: CASSDRPFTDTQYF
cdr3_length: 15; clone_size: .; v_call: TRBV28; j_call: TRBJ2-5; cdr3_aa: CASSLLSGGEETQYF
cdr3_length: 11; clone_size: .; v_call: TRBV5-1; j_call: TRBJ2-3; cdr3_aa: CASRDTDTQYF
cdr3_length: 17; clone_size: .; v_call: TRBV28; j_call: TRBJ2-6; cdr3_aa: CASSLVSKRSGANVLTF
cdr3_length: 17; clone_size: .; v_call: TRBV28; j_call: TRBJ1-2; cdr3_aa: CASSPDRGHSPFYGYTF
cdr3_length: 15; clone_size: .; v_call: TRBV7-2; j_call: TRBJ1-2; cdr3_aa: CASSFNTGGGYGYTF
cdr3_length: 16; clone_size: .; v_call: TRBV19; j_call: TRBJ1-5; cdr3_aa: CASSFSGTVGNQPQHF
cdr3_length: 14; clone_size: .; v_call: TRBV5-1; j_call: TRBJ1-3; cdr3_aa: CASSLGTGGNTIYF